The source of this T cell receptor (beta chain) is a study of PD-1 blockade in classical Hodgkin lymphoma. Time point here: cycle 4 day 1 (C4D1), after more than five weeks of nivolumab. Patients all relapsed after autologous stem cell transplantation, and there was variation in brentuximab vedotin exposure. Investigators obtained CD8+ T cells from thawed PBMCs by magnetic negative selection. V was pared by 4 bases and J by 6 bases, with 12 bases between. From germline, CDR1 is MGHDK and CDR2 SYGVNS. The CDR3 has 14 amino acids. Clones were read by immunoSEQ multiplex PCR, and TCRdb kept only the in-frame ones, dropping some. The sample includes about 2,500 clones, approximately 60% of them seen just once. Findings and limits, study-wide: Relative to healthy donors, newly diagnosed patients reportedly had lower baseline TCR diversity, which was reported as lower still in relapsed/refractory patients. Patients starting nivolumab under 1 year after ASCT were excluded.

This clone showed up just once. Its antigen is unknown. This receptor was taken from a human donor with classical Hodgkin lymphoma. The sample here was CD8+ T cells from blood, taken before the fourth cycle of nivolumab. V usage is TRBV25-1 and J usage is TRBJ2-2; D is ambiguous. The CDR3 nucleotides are TGTGCCAGCAGTGTTTTCGGCCGCCCCGGGGAGCTGTTTTTT. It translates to CASSVFGRPGELFF.